This TCR beta chain was identified during a study of T cell responses to AZD1222 COVID-19 vaccine. General study points: Nearly half of spike-specific TCRs reportedly go after variant regions that carry no mutations. Females outnumbered males among donors, who were mostly white British; clonal diversity was possibly underestimated.

Profiled with immunoSEQ multiplex PCR; TCRdb holds only in-frame clones, not every one. The sample yields around 110,000 clones, 80% to 90% seen once. Germline V CDR1 and CDR2: DFQATT, SNEGSKA (reference sequence). The V and J ends lost 3 bases and 6 bases respectively, with 6 bases between them. The CDR3 consists of 11 residues. As to this clone: Its antigen is unknown.

The sequences come from peripheral blood, collected on day 0 of MenACWY control vaccination. The sequence came from an adult in good health. The chain has TRBV20-1 and TRBJ2-1; D call uncertain. The CDR3 nucleotides are TGCAGTGCTAGCAACCTCAATGAGCAGTTCTTC. It encodes CSASNLNEQFF.